This TCR beta chain is drawn from a study of cytomegalovirus exposure and HLA in healthy donors. Overall study results and limits: A later analysis reportedly identified an Asian-associated ancestry cluster as carrying fewer N-insertions than the approximately 670-donor mean.

The PCR was carried out with 60 Vbeta primers and 13 Jbeta primers. TCRdb keeps only in-frame clones here, not all; method: immunoSEQ multiplex PCR. Of some 190,000 clones in the sample, around three quarters were seen once. Points on this clone: The antigen is undetermined. Other DNA sequences of this sample code for an identical CDR3.

The ends lost 0 bases at V and 7 bases at J; junction bases unmatched: 3. CDR3 size: 14 residues. Germline CDR1 reads SGHNT; CDR2 reads YYREEE (reference sequence). This TCR was recovered from a woman in her 30s in good health and CMV-seronegative. Sequencing was carried out using PBMCs. The chain has TRBV5-4 and TRBJ1-5; 8 bases are a match to TRBD1. CDR3 amino acids: CASSLAGGGQPQHF. For the CDR3, the DNA is TGTGCCAGCAGCTTGGCAGGGGGCGGCCAGCCCCAGCATTTT.